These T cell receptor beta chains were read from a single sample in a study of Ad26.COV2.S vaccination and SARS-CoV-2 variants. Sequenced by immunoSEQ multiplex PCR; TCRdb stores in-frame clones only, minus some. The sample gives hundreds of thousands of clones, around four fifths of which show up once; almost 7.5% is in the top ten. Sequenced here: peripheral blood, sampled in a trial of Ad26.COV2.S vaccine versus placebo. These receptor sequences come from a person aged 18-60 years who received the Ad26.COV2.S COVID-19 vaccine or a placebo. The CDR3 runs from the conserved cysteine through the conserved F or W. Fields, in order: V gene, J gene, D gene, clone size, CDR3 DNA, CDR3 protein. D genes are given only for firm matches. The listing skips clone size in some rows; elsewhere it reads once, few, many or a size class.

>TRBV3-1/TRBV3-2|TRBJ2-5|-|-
TGTGCCAGCAGCCAACGTAAGGGCCAAGAGACCCAGTACTTC
CASSQRKGQETQYF
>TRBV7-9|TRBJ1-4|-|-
TGTGCCAGCCGGGAAGGTTTTAATGAAAAACTGTTTTTT
CASREGFNEKLFF
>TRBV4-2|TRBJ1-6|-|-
TGTGCCAGCAGCCAAGAAGGGGGAAGCTCCTATAATTCACCCCTCCACTTT
CASSQEGGSSYNSPLHF
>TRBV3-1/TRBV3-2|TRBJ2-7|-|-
TGTGCCAGCAGCCAAGATCTGGACTTAGGCACCTACGAGCAGTACTTC
CASSQDLDLGTYEQYF
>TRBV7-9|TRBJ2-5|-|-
TGTGCCAGCAGTAAGGACTACCTCCTGGAGGCCCAGTACTTC
CASSKDYLLEAQYF
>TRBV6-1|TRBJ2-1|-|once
TGTGCCAGCGGGAATCGAGGTATTGAGCAGTTCTTC
CASGNRGIEQFF
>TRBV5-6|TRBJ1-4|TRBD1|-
TGTGCCAGCAGCCTTGGGACAGGAACTGAAAAACTGTTTTTT
CASSLGTGTEKLFF
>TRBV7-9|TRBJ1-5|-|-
TGTGCCAGCAGCTTAGGTGCTCCGCCCCAGCATTTT
CASSLGAPPQHF
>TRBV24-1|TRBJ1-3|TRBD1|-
TGTGCCACCAGTGACTCCGGGACAGGAAGAAACACCATATATTTT
CATSDSGTGRNTIYF
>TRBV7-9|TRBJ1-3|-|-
TGTGCCAGCAGCTTGAGTAGTGCCTCTGGAAACACCATATATTTT
CASSLSSASGNTIYF
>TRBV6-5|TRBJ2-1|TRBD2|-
TGTGCCAGCAGTTACTCTGATGGCGGGGGGGCACATGAGCAGTTCTTC
CASSYSDGGGAHEQFF